The 2 T cell receptor beta chains below were found in one sample sequenced in a study of shared clonotypes between healthy human individuals. Profiling relied on immunoSEQ multiplex PCR, and the TCRdb table lists in-frame clones only, not all of them. Here the sample spans 1.5 million to 2.5 million clones, around 96% being singletons. Cells designated naive CD8 were CD45RO-negative and were positively selected for CCR7, with terminally differentiated effector memory CD45RA+ cells excluded. Sequenced: naive CD8+ T cells sorted from blood. The receptor source for this set is a young man in good health.

The table lists this clone with a count of one. The V and J genes are TRBV5-1 and TRBJ2-7, with 7 positions matching TRBD1. Per germline, CDR1 SGHRS and CDR2 YFSETQ. This CDR3 region has 16 residues. J gave up 0 bases and V 3 bases, and 9 bases lay outside the gene matches. The CDR3 DNA follows: TGCGCCAGCAGCTCTGAACCGGACAGGAGCTCCTACGAGCAGTACTTC. This codes for CASSSEPDRSSYEQYF.

The chain combines TRBV7-9 with TRBJ2-7, with a possible D match to TRBD2 (6 bases). This CDR3 has 15 amino acids. Germline V gene sequence: CDR1 SEHNR, CDR2 FQNEAQ (reference sequence). The ends were cut back, 5 bases at V and 3 bases at J, with 17 bases in the middle. The CDR3 protein is CASSPRDSSLYEQYF. CDR3 DNA sequence: TGTGCCAGCAGCCCCCGGGACTCCTCACTCTACGAGCAGTACTTC.